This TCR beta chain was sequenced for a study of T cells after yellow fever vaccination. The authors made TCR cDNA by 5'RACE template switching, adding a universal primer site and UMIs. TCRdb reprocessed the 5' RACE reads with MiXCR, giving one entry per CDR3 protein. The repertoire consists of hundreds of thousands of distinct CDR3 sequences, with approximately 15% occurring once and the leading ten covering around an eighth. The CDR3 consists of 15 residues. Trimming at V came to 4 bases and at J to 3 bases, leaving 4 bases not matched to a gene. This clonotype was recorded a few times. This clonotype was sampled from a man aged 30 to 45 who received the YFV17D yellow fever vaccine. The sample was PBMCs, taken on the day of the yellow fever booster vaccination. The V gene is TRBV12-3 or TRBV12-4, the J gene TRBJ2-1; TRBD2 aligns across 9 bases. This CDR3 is CASSWTAGGYNEQFF. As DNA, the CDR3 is TGTGCCAGCAGTTGGACAGCGGGAGGCTACAATGAGCAGTTCTTC.